Presented here are 13 T cell receptor beta chains from one specimen sequenced in a study of T cells in Graves' hyperthyroidism and ophthalmopathy. It was RNA transcripts that yielded the amplified TCR beta CDR3 regions. First-round RT-PCR of the TCR CDR3 relied on the HTBI primer set. TCRdb passed the multiplex PCR reads through MiXCR, listing each CDR3 protein once. The sample yields hundreds of thousands of distinct CDR3 sequences, over 11% seen once. Sequenced material: blood. The origin of the receptors is a young woman with Graves' hyperthyroidism.

The gene calls are TRBV2 and TRBJ1-4; D perhaps matches TRBD1 (6 bases). This CDR3 is built from 14 residues. V was trimmed by 6 bases and J by 3 bases, leaving 11 bases between them. Germline CDR1 and CDR2: SNHLY and FYNNEI. CDR3 bases: TGTGCCAGCAGAGGACAGTCAGCTAATGAAAAACTGTTTTTT. It is translated as CASRGQSANEKLFF.

This sequence joins TRBV10-3 and TRBJ2-3; 7 bases are a match to TRBD2. The CDR3 runs 14 residues. Germline V gene lookup returns CDR1 ENHRY and CDR2 SYGVKD. The junction had 9 bases not matched to a gene; V was cut back by 9 bases and J by 3 bases. CDR3 nucleotide sequence: TGTGCCATTGGGCGGGAGACGAGGACAGATACGCAGTATTTT. Translating gives CAIGRETRTDTQYF.

The chain employs TRBV6-4 and TRBJ1-5; D is ambiguous. With 0 bases removed from V and 0 bases from J, the gap between germline ends came to 24 bases. From germline, CDR1 is MRHNA and CDR2 SNTAGT. The CDR3 runs 21 residues. Here the CDR3 reads CASSDSDADTPLNYSNQPQHF. CDR3 sequence (DNA): TGTGCCAGCAGTGACTCGGACGCCGACACCCCGTTAAACTATAGCAATCAGCCCCAGCATTTT.

This clonotype was picked up a small number of times. The chain carries TRBV7-8 and TRBJ2-2; no clear D. Germline V gene data show CDR1 as SGHVS and CDR2 as FQNEAQ. There are 15 residues in the CDR3. Trimming stripped 2 bases from V and 1 base from J, with 8 bases between. CDR3 sequence (DNA): TGTGCCAGCAGCTTATCCCCGGGGAACACCGGGGAGCTGTTTTTT. As protein: CASSLSPGNTGELFF.

The chain combines TRBV5-1 with TRBJ2-1; TRBD2 matches 13 bases. Trimming cost V 3 bases and J 0 bases; bases outside gene matches: 6. The CDR3 covers 18 residues. Germline CDR1 and CDR2: SGHRS and YFSETQ. CDR3 sequence (DNA): TGCGCCAGCAGCTCCGGGACTAGCGGGAAAAGCTCCTACAATGAGCAGTTCTTC. Translation gives CASSSGTSGKSSYNEQFF.

Ten or more counts support this clonotype. J is TRBJ2-1 and V is TRBV2; D is ambiguous. V lost 4 bases, J lost 0 bases, and 13 bases lay in between. Germline lookup yields CDR1 SNHLY and CDR2 FYNNEI. This CDR3 has 16 amino acids. The CDR3 DNA is TGTGCCAGCAGTGCGACGGGCCCCAACTCCTACAATGAGCAGTTCTTC. This gives the protein CASSATGPNSYNEQFF.

In its sample, this clonotype was seen many times. The rearrangement uses TRBV11-2 and TRBJ2-1; 7 nucleotides match TRBD1. V shed 6 bases and J 8 bases; nucleotides not matched to a gene: 4. Germline values: CDR1 SGHAT, CDR2 FQNNGV. The CDR3 runs to 12 residues. As DNA, the CDR3 is TGTGCCAGCAGGAGACAGGGTTATGAGCAGTTCTTC. Translating gives CASRRQGYEQFF.

This clonotype came up many times. At one of its ends the junction is not consistent with the germline gene, which may arise from a read error. V gene TRBV20-1 combines with J gene TRBJ2-5; 8 bases match TRBD1. The CDR3 contains 12 residues. Germline V gene data show CDR1 as DFQATT and CDR2 as SNEGSKA (reference sequence). CDR3 residues: CSARTGGETQYF. The CDR3 DNA reads TGCAGCGCTAGAACAGGGGGAGAGACCCAGTACTTC.

This chain joins TRBV4-3 and TRBJ2-3; D possibly corresponds to TRBD1 (5 bases). Trimming removed 0 bases from V and 2 bases from J, with 12 bases in between. CDR1 is LGHNA and CDR2 is YSLEER in the germline V gene. The CDR3 length is 16 residues. CDR3 residues: CASSQEGVPFTDTQYF. The CDR3 DNA follows: TGCGCCAGCAGCCAAGAAGGGGTCCCCTTCACAGATACGCAGTATTTT.

Ten or more counts support this clonotype. The chain joins TRBV2 to TRBJ2-1; 7 positions agree with TRBD1. The germline V gene encodes CDR1 SNHLY and CDR2 FYNNEI. The CDR3 runs 14 residues. V lost 8 bases to trimming and J lost 4 bases; unmatched junction nucleotides: 8. The CDR3 is CASVRGGEYNEQFF. The CDR3 bases are TGTGCCAGCGTGAGAGGGGGCGAGTACAATGAGCAGTTCTTC. The full variable domain, in which reference TRBV2 and TRBJ2-1 provide the parts outside the CDR3, is EPEVTQTPSHQVTQMGQEVILRCVPISNHLYFYWYRQILGQKVEFLVSFYNNEISEKSEIFDDQFSVERPDGSNFTLKIRSTKLEDSAMYFCASVRGGEYNEQFFGPGTRLTVL.

With regard to this clonotype: A much bigger clone sits one base away, suggesting this may be a read error. The chain couples TRBV28 to TRBJ1-2; D gene ambiguous. This CDR3 region has 11 residues. From germline, CDR1 is MDHEN and CDR2 SYDVKM. The V gene lost 8 bases and the J gene lost 2 bases, with 6 bases spanning the gap. CDR3: CASGSNYGYTF. CDR3 coding DNA: TGTGCCAGCGGGTCCAACTATGGCTACACCTTC.

This clonotype was recorded many times. The chain joins TRBV28 to TRBJ1-6, with TRBD1 as a possible D gene (5 bases). Germline V gives CDR1 MDHEN, CDR2 SYDVKM. Trimming pared 1 base from V and 13 bases from J, leaving 8 bases between. The CDR3 runs 12 residues. The CDR3 loop reads CASSLLGEPLHF. The CDR3 nucleotides are TGTGCCAGCAGTTTATTGGGGGAGCCCCTCCACTTT.

This rearrangement joins TRBV6-5 to TRBJ1-5; D possibly corresponds to TRBD1 (5 bases). CDR1 MNHEY and CDR2 SVGAGI come from the germline V gene. The CDR3 is 16 amino acids. V dropped 4 bases and J dropped 6 bases, with 19 bases sitting between them. The CDR3 loop is CASSWGGTLGSQPQHF. DNA for the CDR3: TGTGCCAGCAGTTGGGGCGGGACCCTCGGGAGTCAGCCCCAGCATTTT.